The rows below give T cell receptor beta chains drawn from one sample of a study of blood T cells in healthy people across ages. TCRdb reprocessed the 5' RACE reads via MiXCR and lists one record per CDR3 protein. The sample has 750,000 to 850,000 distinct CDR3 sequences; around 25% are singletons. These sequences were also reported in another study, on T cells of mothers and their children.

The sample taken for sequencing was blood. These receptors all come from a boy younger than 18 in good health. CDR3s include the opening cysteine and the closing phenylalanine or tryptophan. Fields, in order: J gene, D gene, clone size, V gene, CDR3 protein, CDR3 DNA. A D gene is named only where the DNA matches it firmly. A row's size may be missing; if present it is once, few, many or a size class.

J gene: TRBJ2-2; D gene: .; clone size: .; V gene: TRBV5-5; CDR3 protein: CASSLAVMDSPTGELFF; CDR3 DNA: TGTGCCAGCAGCTTGGCGGTAATGGACAGCCCTACCGGGGAGCTGTTTTTT
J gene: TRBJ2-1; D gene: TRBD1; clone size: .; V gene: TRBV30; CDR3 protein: CAWSTIQGQGDEQFF; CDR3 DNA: TGTGCCTGGAGTACGATCCAGGGGCAGGGGGATGAGCAGTTCTTC
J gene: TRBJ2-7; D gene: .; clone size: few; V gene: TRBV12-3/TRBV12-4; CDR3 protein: CASSLLGGSGYEQYF; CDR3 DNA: TGTGCCAGCAGTTTACTTGGGGGCTCGGGGTACGAGCAGTACTTC
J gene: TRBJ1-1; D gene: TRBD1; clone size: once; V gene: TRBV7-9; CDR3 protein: CASSIRTGAEAFF; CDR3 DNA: TGTGCCAGCAGCATCCGGACAGGGGCTGAAGCTTTCTTT
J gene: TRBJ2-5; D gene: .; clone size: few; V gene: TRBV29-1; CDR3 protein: CSVEGTGRETQYF; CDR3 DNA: TGCAGCGTTGAAGGAACAGGGCGAGAGACCCAGTACTTC
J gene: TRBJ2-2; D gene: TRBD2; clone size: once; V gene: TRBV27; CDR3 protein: CASNRLAGDTGELFF; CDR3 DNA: TGTGCCAGCAACCGACTAGCGGGAGATACCGGGGAGCTGTTTTTT
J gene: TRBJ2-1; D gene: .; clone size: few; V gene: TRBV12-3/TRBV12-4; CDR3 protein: CASSTADWPDYNEQFF; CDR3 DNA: TGTGCCAGCAGTACAGCGGACTGGCCTGACTACAATGAGCAGTTCTTC
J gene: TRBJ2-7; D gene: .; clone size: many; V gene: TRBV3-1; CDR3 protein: CASSQDGGSYEQYF; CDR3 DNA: TGCGCCAGCAGCCAAGATGGCGGATCCTACGAGCAGTACTTC
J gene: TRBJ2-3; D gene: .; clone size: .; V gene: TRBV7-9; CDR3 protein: CASSLGDRSGDTQYF; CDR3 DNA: TGTGCCAGCAGCTTAGGTGACAGAAGTGGAGATACGCAGTATTTT
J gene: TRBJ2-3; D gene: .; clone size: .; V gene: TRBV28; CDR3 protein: CASSSNPSTDTQYF; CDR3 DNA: TGTGCCAGCAGTTCAAACCCGAGCACAGATACGCAGTATTTT
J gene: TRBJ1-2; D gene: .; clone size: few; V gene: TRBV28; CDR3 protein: CATSLGGRDGYTF; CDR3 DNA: TGTGCCACCAGTTTAGGGGGGCGCGATGGCTACACCTTC
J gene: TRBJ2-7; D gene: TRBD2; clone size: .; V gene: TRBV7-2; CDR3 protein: CASSPMVAGNSYEQYF; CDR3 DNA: TGTGCCAGCAGCCCCATGGTAGCGGGGAACTCCTACGAGCAGTACTTC
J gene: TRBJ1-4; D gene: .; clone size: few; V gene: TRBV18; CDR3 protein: CASSPASPNEKLFF; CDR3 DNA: TGTGCCAGCTCACCAGCGAGTCCGAATGAAAAACTGTTTTTT
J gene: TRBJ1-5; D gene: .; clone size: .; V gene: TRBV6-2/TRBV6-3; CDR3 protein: CASGGPGNQPQHF; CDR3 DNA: TGTGCCAGCGGGGGCCCCGGGAATCAGCCCCAGCATTTT
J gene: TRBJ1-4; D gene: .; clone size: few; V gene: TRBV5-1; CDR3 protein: CASSLNGERDRGEKLFF; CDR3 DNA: TGCGCCAGCAGCTTGAACGGGGAAAGGGACCGAGGGGAAAAACTGTTTTTT
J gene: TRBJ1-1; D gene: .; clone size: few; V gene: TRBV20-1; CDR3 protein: CSATGAMNTEAFF; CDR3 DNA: TGCAGTGCAACCGGGGCAATGAACACTGAAGCTTTCTTT
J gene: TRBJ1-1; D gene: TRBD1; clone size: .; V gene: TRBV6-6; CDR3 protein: CASSPGQTTEAFF; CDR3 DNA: TGTGCCAGCAGCCCGGGACAGACGACTGAAGCTTTCTTT
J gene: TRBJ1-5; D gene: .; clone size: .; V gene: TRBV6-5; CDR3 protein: CASMGEVNQPQHF; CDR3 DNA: TGTGCCAGCATGGGGGAGGTCAATCAGCCCCAGCATTTT
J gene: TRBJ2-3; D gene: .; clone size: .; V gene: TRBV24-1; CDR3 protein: CATSDLWGTDTQYF; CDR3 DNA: TGTGCCACCAGTGATTTATGGGGGACAGATACGCAGTATTTT
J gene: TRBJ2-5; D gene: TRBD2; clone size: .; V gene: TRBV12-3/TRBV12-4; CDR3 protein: CASSLLAGDWTQYF; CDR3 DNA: TGTGCCAGCAGCCTTCTAGCGGGGGATTGGACCCAGTACTTC
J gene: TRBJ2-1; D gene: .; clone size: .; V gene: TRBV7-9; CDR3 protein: CASTSAWGYNEQFF; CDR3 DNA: TGTGCCAGCACCTCGGCGTGGGGCTACAATGAGCAGTTCTTC
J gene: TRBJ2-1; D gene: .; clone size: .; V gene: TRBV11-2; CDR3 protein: CASAKEGLVGEQFF; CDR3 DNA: TGTGCCTCAGCCAAGGAGGGCCTCGTCGGTGAGCAGTTCTTC
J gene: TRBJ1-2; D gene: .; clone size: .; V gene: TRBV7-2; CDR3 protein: CASKPGTGINRGYTF; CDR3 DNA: TGTGCCAGCAAACCGGGAACCGGGATCAACCGGGGCTACACCTTC
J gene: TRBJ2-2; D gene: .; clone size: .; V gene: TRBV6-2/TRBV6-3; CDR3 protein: CASSRIDTGELFF; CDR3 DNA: TGTGCCAGCAGTCGCATTGACACCGGGGAGCTGTTTTTT
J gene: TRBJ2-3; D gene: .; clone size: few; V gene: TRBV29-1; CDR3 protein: CSAVPTRGDTQYF; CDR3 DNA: TGCAGTGCCGTCCCAACAAGAGGAGATACGCAGTATTTT
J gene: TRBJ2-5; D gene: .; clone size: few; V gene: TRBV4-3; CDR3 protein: CASSQDSSRGEAQYF; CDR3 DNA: TGCGCCAGCAGCCAAGATAGTTCCAGAGGAGAGGCCCAGTACTTC
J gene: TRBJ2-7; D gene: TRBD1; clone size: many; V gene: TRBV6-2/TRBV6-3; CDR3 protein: CASSLRDRDHEQYF; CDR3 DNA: TGTGCCAGCAGTCTCCGGGACAGGGACCACGAGCAGTACTTC
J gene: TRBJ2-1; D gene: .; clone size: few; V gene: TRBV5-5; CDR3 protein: CASSLSTYNEQFF; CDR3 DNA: TGTGCCAGCAGCTTGAGCACCTACAATGAGCAGTTCTTC
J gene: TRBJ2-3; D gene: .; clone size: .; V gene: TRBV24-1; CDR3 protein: CAASNSGDTLDTQYF; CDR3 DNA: TGTGCCGCCAGTAATAGTGGGGACACACTGGATACGCAGTATTTT
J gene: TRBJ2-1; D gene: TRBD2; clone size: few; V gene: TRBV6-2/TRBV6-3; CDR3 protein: CASRVRDYGYNEQFF; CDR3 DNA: TGTGCCAGCAGGGTCCGGGACTACGGATACAATGAGCAGTTCTTC
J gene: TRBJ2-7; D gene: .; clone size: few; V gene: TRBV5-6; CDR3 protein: CASSLGGSSCEQYF; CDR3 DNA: TGTGCCAGCAGCTTGGGAGGATCCTCCTGCGAGCAGTACTTC
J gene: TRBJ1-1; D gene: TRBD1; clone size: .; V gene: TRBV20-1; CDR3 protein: CSARVGGRDTEAFF; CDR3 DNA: TGCAGTGCTAGAGTAGGGGGCAGGGACACTGAAGCTTTCTTT
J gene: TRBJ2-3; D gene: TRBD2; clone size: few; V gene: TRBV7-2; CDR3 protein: CASSLRLAGGTDTQYF; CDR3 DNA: TGTGCCAGCAGCTTACGGTTAGCGGGAGGCACAGACACGCAGTATTTT
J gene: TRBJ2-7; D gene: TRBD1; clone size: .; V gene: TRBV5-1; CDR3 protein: CASSHDRGNEQYF; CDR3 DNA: TGCGCCAGCAGCCACGACAGGGGCAACGAGCAGTACTTC
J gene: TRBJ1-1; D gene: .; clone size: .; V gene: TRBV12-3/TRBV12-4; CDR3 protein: CASHFGTDTEAFF; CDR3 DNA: TGTGCCAGTCACTTCGGGACGGACACTGAAGCTTTCTTT
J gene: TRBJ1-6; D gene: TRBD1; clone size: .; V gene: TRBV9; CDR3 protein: CASSLTGATYNSPLHF; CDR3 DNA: TGTGCCAGCAGCTTAACAGGGGCCACCTATAATTCACCCCTCCACTTT
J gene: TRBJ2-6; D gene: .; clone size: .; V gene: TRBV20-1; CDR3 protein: CSAREVSSGANVLTF; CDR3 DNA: TGCAGTGCTAGAGAGGTCTCCTCTGGGGCCAACGTCCTGACTTTC